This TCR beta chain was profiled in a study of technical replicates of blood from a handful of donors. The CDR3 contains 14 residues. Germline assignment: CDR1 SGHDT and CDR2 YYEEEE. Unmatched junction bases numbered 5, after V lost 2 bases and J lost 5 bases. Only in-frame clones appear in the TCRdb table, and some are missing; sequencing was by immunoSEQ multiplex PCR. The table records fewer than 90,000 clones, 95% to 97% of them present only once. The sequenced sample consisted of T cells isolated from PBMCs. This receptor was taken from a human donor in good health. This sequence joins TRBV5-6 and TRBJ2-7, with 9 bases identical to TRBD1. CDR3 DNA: TGTGCCAGCAGCTTTGGGACAGGGAGCCACGAGCAGTACTTC. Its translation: CASSFGTGSHEQYF.